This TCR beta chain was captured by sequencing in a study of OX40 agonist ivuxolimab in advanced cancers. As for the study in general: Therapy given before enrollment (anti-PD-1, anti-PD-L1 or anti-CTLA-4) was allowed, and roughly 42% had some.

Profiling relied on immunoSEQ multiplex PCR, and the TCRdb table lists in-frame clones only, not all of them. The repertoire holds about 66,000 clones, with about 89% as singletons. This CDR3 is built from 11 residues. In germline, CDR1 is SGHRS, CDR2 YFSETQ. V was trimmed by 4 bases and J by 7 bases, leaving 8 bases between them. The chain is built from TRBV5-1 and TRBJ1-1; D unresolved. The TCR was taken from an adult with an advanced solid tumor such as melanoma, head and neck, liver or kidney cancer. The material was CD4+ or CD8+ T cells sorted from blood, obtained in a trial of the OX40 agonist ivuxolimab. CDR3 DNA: TGCGCCAGCAGCACCGGGCATGAAGCTTTCTTT. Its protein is CASSTGHEAFF.